The sequence of this T cell receptor beta chain was determined in a study of blood T cells in healthy people across ages. Findings of the study overall: Diversity of TCR beta per million T cells declined in a roughly linear way with age.

Isolation of PBMCs gave at least 6 million cells per sample. Combining a sample-barcoded 5' primer with a J-beta primer mix, a second PCR ran for roughly 6 to 11 cycles. A single record per CDR3 protein comes from TCRdb applying MiXCR to the 5' RACE reads. The table lists roughly 550,000 distinct CDR3 sequences, around 24% of them singletons. In regard to this clonotype: The antigen is undetermined.

The V and J ends lost 0 bases and 0 bases respectively, with 12 bases between them. The V gene's germline CDR1 is SGHDT and CDR2 YYEEEE. The CDR3 runs 16 residues. These data also formed part of another study, on T cells of mothers and their children. That publication notes: An overlap that was slightly higher, though non-significant, was seen in related mother-child pairs versus unrelated pairs. The authors identified no persistent microchimeric T cell clones.

This chain joins TRBV5-6 and TRBJ1-2, with a possible D match to TRBD1 (5 bases). The sequencing input was blood. The TCR was taken from a boy aged 5-17 years in good health. The CDR3 here is CASSLGQTKANYGYTF. CDR3 nucleotides: TGTGCCAGCAGCTTGGGACAGACGAAAGCTAACTATGGCTACACCTTC.